Sequencing of this TCR beta chain was carried out in a study of shared clonotypes between healthy human individuals. Caucasian adults living in Nashville, Tennessee, provided all samples. V was trimmed by 5 bases and J by 11 bases, leaving 14 bases between them. Germline V gives CDR1 SGHNT, CDR2 YENEEA. CDR3 length: 12 residues. Original analysis: Filtering differed since immunoSEQ provided only junctions, with no quality scores. Assay used: immunoSEQ multiplex PCR; TCRdb lists only in-frame clones, some missing. D and trimming come from the DNA, and the V and J calls and clone size come from that table. The sample consists of about 520,000 clones, 70% to 80% of them appearing once.

This clonotype was sampled from a middle-aged woman in good health. Some clones in this sample may be carry-over from other donors' samples. The rearrangement links TRBV11-3 to TRBJ2-3; D is unclear. Sequencing input: PBMCs. The CDR3: CASSLNFGQQYF. DNA for the CDR3: TGTGCCAGCAGCCTAAACTTCGGGCAGCAGTATTTT.